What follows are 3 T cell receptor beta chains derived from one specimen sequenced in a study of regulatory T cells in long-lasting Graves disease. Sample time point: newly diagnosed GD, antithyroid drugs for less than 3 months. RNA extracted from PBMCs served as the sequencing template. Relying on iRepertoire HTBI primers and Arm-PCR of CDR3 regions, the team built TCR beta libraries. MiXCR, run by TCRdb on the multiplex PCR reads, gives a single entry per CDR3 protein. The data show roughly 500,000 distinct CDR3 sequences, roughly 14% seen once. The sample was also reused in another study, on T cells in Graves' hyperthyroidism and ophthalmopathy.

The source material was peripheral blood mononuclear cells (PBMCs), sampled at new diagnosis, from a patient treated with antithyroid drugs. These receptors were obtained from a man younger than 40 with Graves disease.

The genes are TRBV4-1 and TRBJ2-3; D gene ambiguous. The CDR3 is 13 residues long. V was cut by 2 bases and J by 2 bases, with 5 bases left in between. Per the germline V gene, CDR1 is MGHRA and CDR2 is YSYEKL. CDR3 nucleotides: TGCGCCAGCAGCCAACATACCACAGATACGCAGTATTTT. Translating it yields CASSQHTTDTQYF.

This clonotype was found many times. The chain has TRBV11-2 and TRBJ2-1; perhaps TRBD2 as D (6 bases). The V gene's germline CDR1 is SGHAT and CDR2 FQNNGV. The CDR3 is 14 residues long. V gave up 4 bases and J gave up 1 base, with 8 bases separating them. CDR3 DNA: TGTGCCAGCAGCTCGGGAGTTTCCTACAATGAGCAGTTCTTC. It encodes CASSSGVSYNEQFF.

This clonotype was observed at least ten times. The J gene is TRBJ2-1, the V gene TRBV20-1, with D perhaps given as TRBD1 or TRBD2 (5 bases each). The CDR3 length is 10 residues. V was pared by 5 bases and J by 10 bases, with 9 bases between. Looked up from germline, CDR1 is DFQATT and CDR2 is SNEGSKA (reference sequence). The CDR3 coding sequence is TGCAGTGCTCCGGGGCCCGAGCAGTTCTTC. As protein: CSAPGPEQFF.